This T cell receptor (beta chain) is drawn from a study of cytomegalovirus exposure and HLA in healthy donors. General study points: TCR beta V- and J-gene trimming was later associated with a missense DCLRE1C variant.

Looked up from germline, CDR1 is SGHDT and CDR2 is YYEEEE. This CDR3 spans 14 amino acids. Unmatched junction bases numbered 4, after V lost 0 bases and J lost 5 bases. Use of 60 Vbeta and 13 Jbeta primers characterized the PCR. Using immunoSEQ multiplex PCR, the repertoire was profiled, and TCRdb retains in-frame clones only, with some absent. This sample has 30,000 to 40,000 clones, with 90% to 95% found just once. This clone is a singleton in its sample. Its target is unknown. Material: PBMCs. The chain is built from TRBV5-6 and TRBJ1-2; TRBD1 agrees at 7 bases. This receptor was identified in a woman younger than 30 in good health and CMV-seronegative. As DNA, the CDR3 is TGTGCCAGCAGCTTGGGCGTGACAGGGTATGGCTACACCTTC. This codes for CASSLGVTGYGYTF.